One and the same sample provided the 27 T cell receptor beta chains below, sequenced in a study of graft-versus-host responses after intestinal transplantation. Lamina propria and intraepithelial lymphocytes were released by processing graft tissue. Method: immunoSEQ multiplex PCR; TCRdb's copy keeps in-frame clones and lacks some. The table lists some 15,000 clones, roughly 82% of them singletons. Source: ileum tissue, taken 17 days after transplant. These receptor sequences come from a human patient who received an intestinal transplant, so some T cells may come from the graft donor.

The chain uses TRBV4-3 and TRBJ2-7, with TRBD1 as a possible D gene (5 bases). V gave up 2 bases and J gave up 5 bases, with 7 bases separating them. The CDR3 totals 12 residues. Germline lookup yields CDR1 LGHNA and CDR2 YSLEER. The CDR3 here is CASSQQGDEQYF. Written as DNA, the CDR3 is TGCGCCAGCAGCCAACAGGGTGACGAGCAGTACTTC.

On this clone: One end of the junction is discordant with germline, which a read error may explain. The DNA of the CDR3 is TGTGCCAGCAGCCTAGCGGGGAGTTACAATGAGCAGTTCTTC. This encodes CASSLAGSYNEQFF. The rearrangement links TRBV7-9 to TRBJ2-1, with 9 bases that match TRBD2. Per germline, CDR1 SEHNR and CDR2 FQNEAQ (reference sequence). The CDR3 loop spans 14 amino acids.

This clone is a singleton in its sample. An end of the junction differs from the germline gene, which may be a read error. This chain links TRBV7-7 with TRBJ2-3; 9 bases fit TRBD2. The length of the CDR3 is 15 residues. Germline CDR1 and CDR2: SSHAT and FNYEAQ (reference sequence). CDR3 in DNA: TGTGCTAGCAGCCCAGCGGGAGGTCCAGCAGATACGCAGTATTTT. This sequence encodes CASSPAGGPADTQYF.

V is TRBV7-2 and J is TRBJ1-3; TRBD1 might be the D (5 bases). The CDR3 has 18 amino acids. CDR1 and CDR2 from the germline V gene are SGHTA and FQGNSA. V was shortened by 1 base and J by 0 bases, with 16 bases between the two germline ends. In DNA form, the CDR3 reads TGTGCCAGCAGCTTAGTCCTTGGGACGGCCTACTCTGGAAACACCATATATTTT. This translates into CASSLVLGTAYSGNTIYF.

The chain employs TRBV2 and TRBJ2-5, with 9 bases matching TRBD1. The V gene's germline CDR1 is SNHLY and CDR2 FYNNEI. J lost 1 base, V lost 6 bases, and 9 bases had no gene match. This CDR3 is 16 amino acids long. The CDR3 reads CASRLTGGAPQETQYF. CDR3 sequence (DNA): TGTGCCAGCAGACTCACAGGGGGCGCGCCCCAAGAGACCCAGTACTTC.

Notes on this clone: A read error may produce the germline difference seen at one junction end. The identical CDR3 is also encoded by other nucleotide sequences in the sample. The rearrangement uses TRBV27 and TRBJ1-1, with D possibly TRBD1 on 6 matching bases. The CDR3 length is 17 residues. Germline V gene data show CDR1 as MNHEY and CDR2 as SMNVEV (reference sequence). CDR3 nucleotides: TGTGCCAGCAGTCCCCCCCTCGGGGGGCGAATGAACACTGAAGCTTTTTTT. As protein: CASSPPLGGRMNTEAFF.

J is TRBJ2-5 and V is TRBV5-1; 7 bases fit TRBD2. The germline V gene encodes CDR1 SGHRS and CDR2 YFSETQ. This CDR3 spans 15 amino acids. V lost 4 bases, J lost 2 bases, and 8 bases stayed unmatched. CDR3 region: CASSDGLVGQETQYF. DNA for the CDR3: TGCGCCAGCAGCGATGGACTAGTCGGACAAGAGACCCAGTACTTC.

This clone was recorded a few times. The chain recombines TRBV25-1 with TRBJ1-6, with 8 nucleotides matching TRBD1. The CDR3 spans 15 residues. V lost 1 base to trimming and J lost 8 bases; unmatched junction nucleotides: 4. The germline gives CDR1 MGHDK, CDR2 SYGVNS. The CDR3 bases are TGTGCCAGCAGTGAATCCCAGGGGGCGTATTCACCCCTCCACTTT. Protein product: CASSESQGAYSPLHF.

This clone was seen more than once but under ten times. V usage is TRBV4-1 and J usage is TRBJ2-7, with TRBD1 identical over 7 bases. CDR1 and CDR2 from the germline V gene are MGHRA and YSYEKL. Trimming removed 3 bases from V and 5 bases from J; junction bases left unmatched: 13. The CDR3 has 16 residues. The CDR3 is CASSQKTPLTGNEQYF. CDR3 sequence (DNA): TGCGCCAGCAGCCAGAAGACCCCTCTGACAGGGAACGAGCAGTACTTC.

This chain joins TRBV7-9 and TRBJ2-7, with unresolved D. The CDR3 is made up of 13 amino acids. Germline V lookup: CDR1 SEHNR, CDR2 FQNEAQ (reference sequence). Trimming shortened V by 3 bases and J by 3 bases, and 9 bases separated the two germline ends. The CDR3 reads CASSFVDDYEQYF. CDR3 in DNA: TGTGCCAGCAGCTTTGTGGATGACTACGAGCAGTACTTC.

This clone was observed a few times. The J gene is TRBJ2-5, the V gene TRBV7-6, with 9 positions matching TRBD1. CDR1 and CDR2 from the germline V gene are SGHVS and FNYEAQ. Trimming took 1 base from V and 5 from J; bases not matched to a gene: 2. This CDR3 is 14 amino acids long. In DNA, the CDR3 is TGTGCCAGCAGCTTAGTAGGACAGGGGGAGACCCAGTACTTC. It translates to CASSLVGQGETQYF.

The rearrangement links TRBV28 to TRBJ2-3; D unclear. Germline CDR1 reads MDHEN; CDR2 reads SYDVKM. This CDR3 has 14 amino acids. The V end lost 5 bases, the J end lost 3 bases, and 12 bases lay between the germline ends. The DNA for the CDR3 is TGTGCCAGCAGTCTCCCGGGCTCGACAGATACGCAGTATTTT. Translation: CASSLPGSTDTQYF.

The DNA for the CDR3 is TGTGCCAGCAGGAACATGGCCAATGGCTACACCTTC. Residues: CASRNMANGYTF. V gene TRBV7-9 combines with J gene TRBJ1-2; D is undetermined. Germline CDR1 reads SEHNR; CDR2 reads FQNEAQ (reference sequence). V lost 6 bases and J lost 6, with 11 bases in between. The CDR3 covers 12 residues. The entire variable domain, with the rest obtained from reference TRBV7-9 and TRBJ1-2, is as follows: DTGVSQNPRHKITKRGQNVTFRCDPISEHNRLYWYRQTLGQGPEFLTYFQNEAQLEKSRLLSDRFSAERPKGSFSTLEIQRTEQGDSAMYLCASRNMANGYTFGSGTRLTVV.

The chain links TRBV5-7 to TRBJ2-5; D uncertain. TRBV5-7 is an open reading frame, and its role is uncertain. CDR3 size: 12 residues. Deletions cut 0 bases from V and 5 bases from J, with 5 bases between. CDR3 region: CASSLVGETQYF. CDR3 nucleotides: TGTGCCAGCAGCTTGGTAGGCGAGACCCAGTACTTC.

The CDR3, as DNA: TGTGCCAGCAGCTCAGGGACAGGCCTTGACTGGAGGTACTTC. It specifies CASSSGTGLDWRYF. V is TRBV7-9 and J is TRBJ2-7; 8 nucleotides agree with TRBD1. V trimming: 4 bases; J trimming: 12 bases; junction bases outside the gene matches: 14. The CDR3 is made up of 14 amino acids. The germline V gene has CDR1 SEHNR and CDR2 FQNEAQ (reference sequence).

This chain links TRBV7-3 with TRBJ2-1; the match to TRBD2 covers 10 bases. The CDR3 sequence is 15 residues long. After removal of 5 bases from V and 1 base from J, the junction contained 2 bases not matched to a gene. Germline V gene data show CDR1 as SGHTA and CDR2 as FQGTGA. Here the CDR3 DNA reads TGTGCCAGCAGCCTACTAGCGGGATCCTACAATGAGCAGTTCTTC. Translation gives CASSLLAGSYNEQFF.

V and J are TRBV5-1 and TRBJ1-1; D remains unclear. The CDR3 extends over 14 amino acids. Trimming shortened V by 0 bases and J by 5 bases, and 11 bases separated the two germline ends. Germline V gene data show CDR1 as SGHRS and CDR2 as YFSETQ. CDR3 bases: TGCGCCAGCAGCTTGGGCATCCGCTGGACTGAAGCTTTCTTT. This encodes CASSLGIRWTEAFF.

This CDR3 is CASSLFPGDRSSYEQYF. Here the CDR3 DNA reads TGTGCCAGCAGCTTATTCCCTGGGGACAGGAGCTCCTACGAGCAGTACTTC. The chain uses TRBV7-9 and TRBJ2-7, with 8 bases fitting TRBD1. In germline, CDR1 is SEHNR, CDR2 FQNEAQ (reference sequence). The CDR3 length is 17 residues. V shed 2 bases and J 0 bases; nucleotides not matched to a gene: 9.

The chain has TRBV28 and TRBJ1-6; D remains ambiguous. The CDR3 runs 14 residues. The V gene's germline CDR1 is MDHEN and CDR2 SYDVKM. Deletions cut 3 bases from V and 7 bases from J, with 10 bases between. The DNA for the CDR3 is TGTGCCAGCAGTTTGGAGGACTTCAATTCACCCCTCCACTTT. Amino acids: CASSLEDFNSPLHF.

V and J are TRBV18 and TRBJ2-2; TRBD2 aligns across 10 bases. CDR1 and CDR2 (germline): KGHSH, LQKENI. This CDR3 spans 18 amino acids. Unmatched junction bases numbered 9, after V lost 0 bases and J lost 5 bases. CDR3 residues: CASSPPGLAGVVTGELFF. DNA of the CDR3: TGTGCCAGCTCACCACCCGGGCTAGCGGGAGTAGTGACCGGGGAGCTGTTTTTT.

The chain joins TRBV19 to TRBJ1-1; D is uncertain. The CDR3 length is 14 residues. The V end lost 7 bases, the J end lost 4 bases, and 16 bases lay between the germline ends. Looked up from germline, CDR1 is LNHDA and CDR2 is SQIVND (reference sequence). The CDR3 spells CASTPSPSGTEAFF. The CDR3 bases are TGTGCCAGTACCCCGTCCCCAAGCGGCACTGAAGCTTTCTTT.

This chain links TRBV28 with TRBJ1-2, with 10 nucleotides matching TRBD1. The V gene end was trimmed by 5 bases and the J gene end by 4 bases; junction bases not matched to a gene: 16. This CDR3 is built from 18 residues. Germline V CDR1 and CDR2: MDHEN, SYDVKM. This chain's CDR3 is CASSDRGQGRFSGYGYTF. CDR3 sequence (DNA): TGTGCCAGCAGTGACCGGGGACAGGGGAGGTTTAGCGGCTATGGCTACACCTTC.

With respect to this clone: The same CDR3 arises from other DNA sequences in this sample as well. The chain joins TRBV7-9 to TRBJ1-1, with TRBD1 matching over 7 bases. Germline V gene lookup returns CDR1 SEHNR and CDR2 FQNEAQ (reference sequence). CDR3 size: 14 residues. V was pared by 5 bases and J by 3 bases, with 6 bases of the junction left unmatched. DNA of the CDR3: TGTGCCAGCAGCCCAAACAGGGGAGACACTGAAGCTTTCTTT. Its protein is CASSPNRGDTEAFF.

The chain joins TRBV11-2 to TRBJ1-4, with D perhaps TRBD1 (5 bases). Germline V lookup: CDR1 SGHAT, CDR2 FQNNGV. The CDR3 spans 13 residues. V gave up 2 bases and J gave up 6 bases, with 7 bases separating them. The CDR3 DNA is TGTGCCAGCAGCTTATGGGGGGATGAAAAACTGTTTTTT. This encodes CASSLWGDEKLFF.

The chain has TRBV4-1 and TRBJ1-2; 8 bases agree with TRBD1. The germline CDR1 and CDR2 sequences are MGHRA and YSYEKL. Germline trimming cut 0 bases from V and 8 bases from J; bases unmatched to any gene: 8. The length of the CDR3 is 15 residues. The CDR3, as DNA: TGCGCCAGCAGCCAAGACATCTGGACAGGGAACGGCTACACCTTC. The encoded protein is CASSQDIWTGNGYTF.

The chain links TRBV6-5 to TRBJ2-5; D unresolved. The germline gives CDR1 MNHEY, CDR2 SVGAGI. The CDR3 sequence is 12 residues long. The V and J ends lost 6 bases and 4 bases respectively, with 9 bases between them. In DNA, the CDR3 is TGTGCCAGCAGCTCCGTGTTAGAGACCCAGTACTTC. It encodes CASSSVLETQYF.

Here the CDR3 reads CASSFWTGEYNEQFF. CDR3 in DNA: TGTGCCAGCAGTTTTTGGACAGGGGAGTACAATGAGCAGTTCTTC. The chain recombines TRBV28 with TRBJ2-1; 9 bases fit TRBD1. Trimming took 3 bases from V and 4 from J; bases not matched to a gene: 4. The CDR3 consists of 15 residues. Germline V gene lookup returns CDR1 MDHEN and CDR2 SYDVKM.